The rows below give T cell receptor beta chains drawn from one sample of a study of blood T cell repertoires in COVID-19. Clones were read by immunoSEQ multiplex PCR, and TCRdb kept only the in-frame ones, dropping some. The repertoire holds 250,000 or so clones, with approximately 90% as singletons. The sequencing input was PBMCs or T cells enriched from blood (not recorded which). Receptors originate from a man in his forties who had recovered from COVID-19. The CDR3 runs from the conserved cysteine through the conserved F or W.

V | CDR3
TRBV6-5 | CASSYSVANDNSPLHF
TRBV6-2/TRBV6-3 | CASSYSKALPDF
TRBV20-1 | CSADRDYGYTF
TRBV15 | CATSRDRGISQPQHF
TRBV28 | CASSSTWDRGRSSYGYTF
TRBV30 | CAWSGSGEKLFF
TRBV5-1 | CASSFLAGLNTGELFF
TRBV12-5 | CASGPNRDLLHGYTF
TRBV10-3 | CAISGTHPYNEQFF
TRBV19 | CASSPTRLAGASTSTDTQYF
TRBV28 | CASSLGGQGGGNSPLHF
TRBV10-3 | CAISDGSHRSPLHF
TRBV7-2 | CASSLSGQSTDTQYF
TRBV3-1/TRBV3-2 | CASSHDTGGAGYTF
TRBV5-4 | CASSLEGVRVPDTQYF
TRBV30 | CAWTTTAGRGTEAFF
TRBV18 | CASSPTLNEKLFF
TRBV27 | CASSYRGGNSPLHF
TRBV27 | CASSLFRGVNSPLHF
TRBV3-1/TRBV3-2 | CASSPWGVAGGGGTEAFF
TRBV3-1/TRBV3-2 | CASSQDLTGGWYGYTF
TRBV5-4 | CASSPGGGEKLFF
TRBV9 | CASSVVSGGYTEAFF
TRBV6-5 | CASSYSGGGSYEQYF